This TCR beta chain was observed in a study of blood T cells in healthy people across ages. Study-wide points: Naive CD4+ cell counts and diversity both ran higher in long-lived than in aged donors. The donors' CMV status was not determined, possibly confounding changes in expanded clonotypes. Naive T cell percentage showed a strong correlation with the diversity of TCR beta.

A sample-barcoded 5' primer and a J-beta primer mix were used in a second PCR of roughly 6 to 11 cycles. Paired-end reads containing CDR3 totaled no fewer than 2.5 million for each sample. TCRdb reprocessed the 5' RACE reads with MiXCR, giving one entry per CDR3 protein. The sample has some 1.6 million distinct CDR3 sequences; about 32% are singletons. As concerns this clonotype: Its antigen is as yet unknown.

The CDR3 sequence is 15 residues long. Germline CDR1 is SGHRS and CDR2 is YFSETQ. V shed 0 bases and J shed 4 bases, with 13 bases lying between them. The genes are TRBV5-1 and TRBJ1-1; D gene ambiguous. The sequenced material came from blood. The receptor was isolated from a woman in her thirties in good health. This CDR3 reads CASSLASGSSTEAFF. The CDR3 DNA follows: TGCGCCAGCAGCTTGGCGTCGGGCAGTAGCACTGAAGCTTTCTTT. Full variable domain (remainder filled in from reference TRBV5-1 and TRBJ1-1): KAGVTQTPRYLIKTRGQQVTLSCSPISGHRSVSWYQQTPGQGLQFLFEYFSETQRNKGNFPGRFSGRQFSNSRSEMNVSTLELGDSALYLCASSLASGSSTEAFFGQGTRLTVV.